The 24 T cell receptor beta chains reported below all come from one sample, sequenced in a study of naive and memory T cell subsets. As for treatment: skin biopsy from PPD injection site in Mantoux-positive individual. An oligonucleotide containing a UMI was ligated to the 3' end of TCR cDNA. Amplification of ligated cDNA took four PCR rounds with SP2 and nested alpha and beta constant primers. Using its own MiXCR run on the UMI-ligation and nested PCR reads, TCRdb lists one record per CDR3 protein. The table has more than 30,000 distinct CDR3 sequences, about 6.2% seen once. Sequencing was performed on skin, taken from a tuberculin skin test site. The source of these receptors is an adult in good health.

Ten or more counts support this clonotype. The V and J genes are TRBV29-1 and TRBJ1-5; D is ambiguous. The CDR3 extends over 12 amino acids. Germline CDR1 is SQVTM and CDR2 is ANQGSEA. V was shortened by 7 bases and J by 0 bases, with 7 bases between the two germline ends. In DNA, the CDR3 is TGCAGCGGGGGAGATAGCAATCAGCCCCAGCATTTT. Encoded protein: CSGGDSNQPQHF.

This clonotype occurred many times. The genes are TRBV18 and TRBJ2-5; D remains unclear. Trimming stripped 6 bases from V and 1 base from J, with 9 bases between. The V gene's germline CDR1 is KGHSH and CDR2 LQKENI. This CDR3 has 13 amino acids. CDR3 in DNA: TGTGCCAGCTCCCTGACGACCCAAGAGACCCAGTACTTC. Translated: CASSLTTQETQYF.

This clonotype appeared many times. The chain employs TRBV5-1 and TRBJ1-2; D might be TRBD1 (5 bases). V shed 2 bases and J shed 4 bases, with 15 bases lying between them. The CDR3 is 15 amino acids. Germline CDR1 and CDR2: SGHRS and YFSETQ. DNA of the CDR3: TGCGCCAGCAGCTTTGGACGGGACCAGATCTATGGCTACACCTTC. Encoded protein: CASSFGRDQIYGYTF.

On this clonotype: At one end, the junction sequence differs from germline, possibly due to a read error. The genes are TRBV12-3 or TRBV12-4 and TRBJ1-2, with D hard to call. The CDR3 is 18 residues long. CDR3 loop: CASSLAGPFRSGNYGDTF. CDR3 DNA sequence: TGTGCCAGCAGTTTAGCCGGCCCGTTCAGGTCCGGGAATTATGGCGACACCTTC.

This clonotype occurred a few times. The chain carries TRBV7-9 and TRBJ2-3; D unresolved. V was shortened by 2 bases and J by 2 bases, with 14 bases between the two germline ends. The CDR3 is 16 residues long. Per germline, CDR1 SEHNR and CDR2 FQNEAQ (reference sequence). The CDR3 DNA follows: TGTGCCAGCAGCTTAACTGGCAGAGAAATCACAGATACGCAGTATTTT. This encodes CASSLTGREITDTQYF.

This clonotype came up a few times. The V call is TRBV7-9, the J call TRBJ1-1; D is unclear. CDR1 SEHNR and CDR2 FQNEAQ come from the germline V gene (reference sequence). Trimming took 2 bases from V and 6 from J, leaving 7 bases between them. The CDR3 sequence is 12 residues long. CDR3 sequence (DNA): TGTGCCAGCAGCTTATCAATCCCTGAAGCTTTCTTT. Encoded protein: CASSLSIPEAFF.

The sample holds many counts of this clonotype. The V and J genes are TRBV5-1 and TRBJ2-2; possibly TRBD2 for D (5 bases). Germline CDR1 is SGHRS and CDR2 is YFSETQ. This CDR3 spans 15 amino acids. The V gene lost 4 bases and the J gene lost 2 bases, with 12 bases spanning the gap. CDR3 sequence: CASSGSAVNTGELFF. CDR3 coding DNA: TGCGCCAGCAGCGGTAGCGCGGTAAACACCGGGGAGCTGTTTTTT.

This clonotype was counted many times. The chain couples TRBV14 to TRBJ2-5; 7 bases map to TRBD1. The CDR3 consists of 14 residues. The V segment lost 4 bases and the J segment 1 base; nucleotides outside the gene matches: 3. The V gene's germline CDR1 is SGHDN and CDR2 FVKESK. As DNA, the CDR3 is TGTGCCAGCAGCCCACAGGGGTTCCAAGAGACCCAGTACTTC. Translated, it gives CASSPQGFQETQYF.

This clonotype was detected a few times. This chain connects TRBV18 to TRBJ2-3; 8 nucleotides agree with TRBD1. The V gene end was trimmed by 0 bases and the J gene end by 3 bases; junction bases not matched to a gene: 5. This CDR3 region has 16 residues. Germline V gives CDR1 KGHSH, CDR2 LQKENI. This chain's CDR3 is CASSPPNRGMTDTQYF. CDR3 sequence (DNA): TGTGCCAGCTCACCACCTAACAGGGGGATGACAGATACGCAGTATTTT.

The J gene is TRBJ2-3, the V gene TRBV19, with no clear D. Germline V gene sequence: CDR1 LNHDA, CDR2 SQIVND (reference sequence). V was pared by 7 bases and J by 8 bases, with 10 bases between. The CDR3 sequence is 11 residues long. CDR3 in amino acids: CASTATGTQYF. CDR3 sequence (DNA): TGTGCCAGTACGGCAACGGGTACGCAGTATTTT.

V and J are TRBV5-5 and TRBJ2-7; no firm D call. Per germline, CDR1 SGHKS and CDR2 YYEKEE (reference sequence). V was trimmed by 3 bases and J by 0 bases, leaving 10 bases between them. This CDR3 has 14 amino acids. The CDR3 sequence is CASSYVHGSYEQYF. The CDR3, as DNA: TGTGCCAGCAGCTACGTGCACGGCTCCTACGAGCAGTACTTC.

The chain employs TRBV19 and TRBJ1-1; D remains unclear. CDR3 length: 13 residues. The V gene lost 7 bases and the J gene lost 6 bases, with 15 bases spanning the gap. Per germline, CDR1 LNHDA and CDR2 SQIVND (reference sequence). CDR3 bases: TGTGCCAGTAATGGTCGAGGGAGGGCTGAAGCTTTCTTT. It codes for CASNGRGRAEAFF.

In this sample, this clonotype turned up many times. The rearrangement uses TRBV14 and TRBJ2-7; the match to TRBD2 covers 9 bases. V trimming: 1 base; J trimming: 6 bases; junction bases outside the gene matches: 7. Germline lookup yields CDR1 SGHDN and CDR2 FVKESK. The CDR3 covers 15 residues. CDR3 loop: CASSQVRGGGGEQYF. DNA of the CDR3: TGTGCCAGCAGCCAAGTTCGCGGGGGGGGCGGCGAGCAGTACTTC.

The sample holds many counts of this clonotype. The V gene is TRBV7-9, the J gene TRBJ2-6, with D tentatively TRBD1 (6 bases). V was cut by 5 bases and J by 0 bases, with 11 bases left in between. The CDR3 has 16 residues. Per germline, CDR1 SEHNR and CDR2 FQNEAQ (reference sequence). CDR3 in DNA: TGTGCCAGCAGCGAGGGGGTCTTCTCTGGGGCCAACGTCCTGACTTTC. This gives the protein CASSEGVFSGANVLTF.

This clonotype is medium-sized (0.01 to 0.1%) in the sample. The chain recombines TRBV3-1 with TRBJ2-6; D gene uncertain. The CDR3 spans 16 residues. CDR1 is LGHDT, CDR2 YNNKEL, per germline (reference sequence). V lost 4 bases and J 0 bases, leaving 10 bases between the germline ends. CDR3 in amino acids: CASSPSRFSGANVLTF. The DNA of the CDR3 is TGTGCCAGCAGCCCCTCACGCTTCTCTGGGGCCAACGTCCTGACTTTC. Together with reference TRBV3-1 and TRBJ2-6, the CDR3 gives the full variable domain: DTAVSQTPKYLVTQMGNDKSIKCEQNLGHDTMYWYKQDSKKFLKIMFSYNNKELIINETVPNRFSPKSPDKAHLNLHINSLELGDSAVYFCASSPSRFSGANVLTFGAGSRLTVL.

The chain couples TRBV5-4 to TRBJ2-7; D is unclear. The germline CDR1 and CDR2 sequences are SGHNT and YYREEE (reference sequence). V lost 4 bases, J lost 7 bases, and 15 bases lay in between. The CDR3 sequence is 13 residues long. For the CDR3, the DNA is TGTGCCAGCAGCCCCTCCGCGGATTGGGAGCAGTACTTC. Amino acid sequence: CASSPSADWEQYF. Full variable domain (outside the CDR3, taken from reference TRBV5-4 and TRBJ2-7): ETGVTQSPTHLIKTRGQQVTLRCSSQSGHNTVSWYQQALGQGPQFIFQYYREEENGRGNFPPRFSGLQFPNYSSELNVNALELDDSALYLCASSPSADWEQYFGPGTRLTVT.

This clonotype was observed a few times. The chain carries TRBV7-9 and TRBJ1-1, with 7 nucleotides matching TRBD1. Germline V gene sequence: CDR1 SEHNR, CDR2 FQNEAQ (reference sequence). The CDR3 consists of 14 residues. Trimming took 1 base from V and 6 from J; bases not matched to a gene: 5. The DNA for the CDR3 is TGTGCCAGCAGCTTAGAAACAGGGGAACCTGAAGCTTTCTTT. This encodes CASSLETGEPEAFF. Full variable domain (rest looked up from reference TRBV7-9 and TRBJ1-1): DTGVSQNPRHKITKRGQNVTFRCDPISEHNRLYWYRQTLGQGPEFLTYFQNEAQLEKSRLLSDRFSAERPKGSFSTLEIQRTEQGDSAMYLCASSLETGEPEAFFGQGTRLTVV.

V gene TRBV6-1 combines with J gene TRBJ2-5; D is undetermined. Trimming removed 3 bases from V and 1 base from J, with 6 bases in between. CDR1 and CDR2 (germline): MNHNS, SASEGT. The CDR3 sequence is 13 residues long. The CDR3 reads CASSDQAQETQYF. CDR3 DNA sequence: TGTGCCAGCAGTGACCAGGCCCAAGAGACCCAGTACTTC.

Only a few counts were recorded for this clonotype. CDR3 sequence reads: CSAEHRAGGEGYTF. CDR3 bases: TGCAGTGCCGAGCATAGGGCAGGGGGCGAAGGCTACACCTTC. This chain connects TRBV20-1 to TRBJ1-2; 8 bases align to TRBD1. Trimming removed 6 bases from V and 8 bases from J; junction bases left unmatched: 14. This CDR3 contains 14 residues. Germline V CDR1 and CDR2: DFQATT, SNEGSKA (reference sequence).

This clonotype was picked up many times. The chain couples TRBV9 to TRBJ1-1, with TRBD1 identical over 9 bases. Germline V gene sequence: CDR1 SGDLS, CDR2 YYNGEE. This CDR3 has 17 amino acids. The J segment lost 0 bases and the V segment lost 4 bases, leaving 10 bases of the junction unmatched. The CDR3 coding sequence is TGTGCCAGCAGCTCCCGGGACAGGGAACCCATGAACACTGAAGCTTTCTTT. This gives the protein CASSSRDREPMNTEAFF. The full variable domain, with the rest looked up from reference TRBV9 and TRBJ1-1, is DSGVTQTPKHLITATGQRVTLRCSPRSGDLSVYWYQQSLDQGLQFLIQYYNGEERAKGNILERFSAQQFPDLHSELNLSSLELGDSALYFCASSSRDREPMNTEAFFGQGTRLTVV.

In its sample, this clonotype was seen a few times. CDR3 protein: CASSQDGWAQGRTNYGYTF. CDR3 coding DNA: TGTGCCAGCAGCCAAGATGGATGGGCACAGGGACGTACTAACTATGGCTACACCTTC. The chain links TRBV3-1 to TRBJ1-2, with D possibly TRBD1 on 6 matching bases. The CDR3 is made up of 19 amino acids. Deletions cut 0 bases from V and 0 bases from J, with 20 bases between. The germline CDR1 and CDR2 sequences are LGHDT and YNNKEL (reference sequence).

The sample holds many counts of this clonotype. The CDR3 DNA reads TGTGCCAGCAGCCAAGGGGGGATCACTGAAGCTTTCTTT. As protein: CASSQGGITEAFF. This rearrangement joins TRBV14 to TRBJ1-1, with D perhaps matching TRBD1 (5 bases). In germline, CDR1 is SGHDN, CDR2 FVKESK. Trimming stripped 1 base from V and 4 bases from J, with 7 bases between. The CDR3 runs 13 residues.

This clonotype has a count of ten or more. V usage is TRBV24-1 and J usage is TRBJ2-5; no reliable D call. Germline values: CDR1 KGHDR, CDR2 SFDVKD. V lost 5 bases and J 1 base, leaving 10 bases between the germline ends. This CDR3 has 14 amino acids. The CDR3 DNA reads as TGTGCCACCAGTGCGGACGGTCCCCAAGAGACCCAGTACTTC. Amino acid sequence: CATSADGPQETQYF.

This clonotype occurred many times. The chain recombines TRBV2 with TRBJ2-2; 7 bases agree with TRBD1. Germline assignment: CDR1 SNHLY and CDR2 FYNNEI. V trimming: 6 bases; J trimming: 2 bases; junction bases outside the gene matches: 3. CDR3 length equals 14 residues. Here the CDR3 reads CASRGDSNTGELFF. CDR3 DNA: TGTGCCAGCAGGGGGGACAGTAACACCGGGGAGCTGTTTTTT.